This TCR beta chain was identified during a study of T cell repertoires in cytomegalovirus infection. This CDR3 spans 14 amino acids. CDR1 is SGHTA and CDR2 is FQGNSA in the germline V gene. MiXCR, run by TCRdb on the reads, gives a single entry per CDR3 protein. In the table there are about 78,000 distinct CDR3 sequences, 35% to 50% of which are singletons. As regards this clonotype: As yet, its antigen is unknown. A much more abundant neighbour one base away suggests this may be a read error.

The TCR originated in a human donor in good health (CMV status not recorded). Some clones in this sample may be carry-over from other donors' samples. The rearrangement joins TRBV7-2 to TRBJ1-5; 7 bases map to TRBD1. Sequencing was performed on CD8+ T cells from cultured PBMCs, taken from culture after CMV antigen stimulation. This CDR3 is CAGSYGTESQPQHF. CDR3 sequence (DNA): TGTGCCGGCAGTTACGGGACAGAGAGTCAGCCCCAGCATTTT.